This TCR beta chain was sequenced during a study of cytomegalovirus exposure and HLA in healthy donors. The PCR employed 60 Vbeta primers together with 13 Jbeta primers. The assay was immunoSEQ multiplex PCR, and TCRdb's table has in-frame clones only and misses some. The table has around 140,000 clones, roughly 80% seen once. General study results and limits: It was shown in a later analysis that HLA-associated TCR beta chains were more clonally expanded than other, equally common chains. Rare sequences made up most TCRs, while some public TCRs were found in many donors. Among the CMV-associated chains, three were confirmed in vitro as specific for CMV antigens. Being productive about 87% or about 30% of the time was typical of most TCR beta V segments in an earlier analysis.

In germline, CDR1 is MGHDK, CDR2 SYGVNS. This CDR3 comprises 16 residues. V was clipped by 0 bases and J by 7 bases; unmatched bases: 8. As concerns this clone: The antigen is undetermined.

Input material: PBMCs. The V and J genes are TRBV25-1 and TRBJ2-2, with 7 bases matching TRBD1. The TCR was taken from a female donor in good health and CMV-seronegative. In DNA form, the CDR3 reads TGTGCCAGCAGTGAATATTCCAGGGGGTTTTTCGGGGAGCTGTTTTTT. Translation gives CASSEYSRGFFGELFF. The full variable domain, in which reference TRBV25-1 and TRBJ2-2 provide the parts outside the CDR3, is EADIYQTPRYLVIGTGKKITLECSQTMGHDKMYWYQQDPGMELHLIHYSYGVNSTEKGDLSSESTVSRIRTEHFPLTLESARPSHTSQYLCASSEYSRGFFGELFFGEGSRLTVL.